The clone carrying this T cell receptor (beta chain) is a singleton in its sample. This specimen comes from a study of T cell responses to AZD1222 COVID-19 vaccine. Germline V gene sequence: CDR1 LGHNA, CDR2 YSLEER. The CDR3 length is 16 residues. V lost 0 bases, J lost 0 bases, and 11 bases lay in between. The method was immunoSEQ multiplex PCR; TCRdb's version includes in-frame clones alone and lacks a portion of them. The table lists roughly 200,000 clones, 80% to 95% of them singletons. The material was peripheral blood, obtained 28 days after the second dose of the MenACWY control vaccine. The sequence derives from an adult who received the MenACWY meningococcal vaccine as a control. This rearrangement joins TRBV4-3 to TRBJ1-1; no clear D gene. The CDR3 sequence: CASSQDLPRLNTEAFF. The CDR3 DNA reads TGCGCCAGCAGCCAAGATCTACCCAGACTGAACACTGAAGCTTTCTTT.